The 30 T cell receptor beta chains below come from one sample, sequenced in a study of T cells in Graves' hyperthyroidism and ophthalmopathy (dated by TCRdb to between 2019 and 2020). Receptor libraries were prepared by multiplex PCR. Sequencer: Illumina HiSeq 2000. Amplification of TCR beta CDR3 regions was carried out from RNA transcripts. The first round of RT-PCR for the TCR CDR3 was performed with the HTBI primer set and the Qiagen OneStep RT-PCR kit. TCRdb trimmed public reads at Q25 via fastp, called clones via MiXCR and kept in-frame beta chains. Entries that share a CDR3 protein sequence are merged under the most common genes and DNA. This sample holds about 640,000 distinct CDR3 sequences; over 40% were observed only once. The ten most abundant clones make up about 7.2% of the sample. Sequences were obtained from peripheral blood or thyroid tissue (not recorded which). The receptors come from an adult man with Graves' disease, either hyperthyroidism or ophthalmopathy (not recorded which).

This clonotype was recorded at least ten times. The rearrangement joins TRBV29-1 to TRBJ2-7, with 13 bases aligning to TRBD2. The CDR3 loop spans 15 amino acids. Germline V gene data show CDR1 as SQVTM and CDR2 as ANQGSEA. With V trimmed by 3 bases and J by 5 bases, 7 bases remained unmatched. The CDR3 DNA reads TGCAGCGTTGAGACCTGGACTAGCGGGAGTAACGAGCAGTACTTC. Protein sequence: CSVETWTSGSNEQYF.

The chain's CDR3 is CASSLGQSLSGNTIYF. The DNA of the CDR3 is TGTGCCAGCAGTTTGGGACAGTCCCTTTCTGGAAACACCATATATTTT. The chain joins TRBV6-5 to TRBJ1-3; 7 bases map to TRBD1. Per the germline V gene, CDR1 is MNHEY and CDR2 is SVGAGI. The CDR3 is 16 residues long. The V segment lost 4 bases and the J segment 1 base; nucleotides outside the gene matches: 7.

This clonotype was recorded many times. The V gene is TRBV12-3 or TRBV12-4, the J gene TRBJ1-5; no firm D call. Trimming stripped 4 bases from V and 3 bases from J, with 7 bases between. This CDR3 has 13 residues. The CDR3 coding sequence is TGTGCCAGCAGTTCGGGCCTCAATCAGCCCCAGCATTTT. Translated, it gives CASSSGLNQPQHF.

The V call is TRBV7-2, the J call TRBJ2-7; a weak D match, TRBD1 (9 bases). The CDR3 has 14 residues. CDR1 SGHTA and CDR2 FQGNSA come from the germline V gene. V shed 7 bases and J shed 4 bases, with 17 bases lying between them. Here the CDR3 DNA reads TGTGCCAGCACCCTTAGCGGGACAGGGTACGAGCAGTACTTC. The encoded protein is CASTLSGTGYEQYF. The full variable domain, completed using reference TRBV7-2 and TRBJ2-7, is GAGVSQSPSNKVTEKGKDVELRCDPISGHTALYWYRQSLGQGLEFLIYFQGNSAPDKSGLPSDRFSAERTGGSVSTLTIQRTQQEDSAVYLCASTLSGTGYEQYFGPGTRLTVT.

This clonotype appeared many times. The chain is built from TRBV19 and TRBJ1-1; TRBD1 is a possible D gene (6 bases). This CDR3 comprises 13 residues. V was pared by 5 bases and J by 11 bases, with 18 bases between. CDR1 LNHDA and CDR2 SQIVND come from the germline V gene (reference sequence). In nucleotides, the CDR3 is TGTGCCAGTAGTCCCCGGAGGGGGGAGTGGGCTTTCTTT. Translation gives CASSPRRGEWAFF.

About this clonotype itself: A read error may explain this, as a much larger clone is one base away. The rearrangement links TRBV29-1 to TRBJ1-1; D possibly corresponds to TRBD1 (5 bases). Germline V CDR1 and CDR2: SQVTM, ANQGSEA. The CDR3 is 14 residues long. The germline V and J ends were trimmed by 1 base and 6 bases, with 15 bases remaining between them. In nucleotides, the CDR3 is TGCAGCGTTGAAGCTCCGACAGAGGGGTCTGAAGCTTTCTTT. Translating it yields CSVEAPTEGSEAFF.

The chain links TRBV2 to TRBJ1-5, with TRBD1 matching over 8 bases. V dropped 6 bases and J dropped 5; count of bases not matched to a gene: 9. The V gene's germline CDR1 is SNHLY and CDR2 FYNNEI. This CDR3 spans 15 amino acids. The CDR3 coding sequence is TGTGCCAGCAGCGTTCAGGCAGGGGGCGATCAGCCCCAGCATTTT. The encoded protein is CASSVQAGGDQPQHF.

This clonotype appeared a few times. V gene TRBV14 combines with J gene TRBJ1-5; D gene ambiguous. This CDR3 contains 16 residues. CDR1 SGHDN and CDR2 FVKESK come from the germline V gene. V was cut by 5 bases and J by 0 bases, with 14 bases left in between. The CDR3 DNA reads TGTGCCAGCAGCACCTTGTGGAAGTATAGCAATCAGCCCCAGCATTTT. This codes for CASSTLWKYSNQPQHF.

The CDR3 bases are TGTGCCACCAGTGATTTTTGGGGGGAGACCCAGTACTTC. Protein: CATSDFWGETQYF. The J gene is TRBJ2-5, the V gene TRBV24-1; D may correspond to TRBD1 or TRBD2 (5 bases each). This CDR3 spans 13 amino acids. Germline V gene data show CDR1 as KGHDR and CDR2 as SFDVKD. V shed 1 base and J shed 5 bases, with 7 bases lying between them.

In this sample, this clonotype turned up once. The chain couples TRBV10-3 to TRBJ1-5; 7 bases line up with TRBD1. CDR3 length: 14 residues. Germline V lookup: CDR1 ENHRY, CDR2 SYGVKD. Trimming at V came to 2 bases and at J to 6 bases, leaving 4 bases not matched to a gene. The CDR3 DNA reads TGTGCCATCAGTGAGGCAGGGGGAGGTCAGCCCCAGCATTTT. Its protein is CAISEAGGGQPQHF.

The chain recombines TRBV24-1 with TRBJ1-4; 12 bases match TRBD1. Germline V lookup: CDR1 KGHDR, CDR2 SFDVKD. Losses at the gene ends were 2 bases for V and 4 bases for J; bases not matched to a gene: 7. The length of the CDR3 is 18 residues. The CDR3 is CATSDSAGTGGLNEKLFF. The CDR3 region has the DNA TGTGCCACCAGTGATTCCGCCGGGACAGGGGGCCTTAATGAAAAACTGTTTTTT.

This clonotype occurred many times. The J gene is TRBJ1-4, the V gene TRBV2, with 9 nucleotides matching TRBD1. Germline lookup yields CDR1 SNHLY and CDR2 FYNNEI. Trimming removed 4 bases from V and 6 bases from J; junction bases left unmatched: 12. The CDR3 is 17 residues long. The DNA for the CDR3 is TGTGCCAGCAGTGCGTCCCGGGACAGGGTGCGGGATGAAAAACTGTTTTTT. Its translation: CASSASRDRVRDEKLFF. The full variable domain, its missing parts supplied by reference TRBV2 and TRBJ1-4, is EPEVTQTPSHQVTQMGQEVILRCVPISNHLYFYWYRQILGQKVEFLVSFYNNEISEKSEIFDDQFSVERPDGSNFTLKIRSTKLEDSAMYFCASSASRDRVRDEKLFFGSGTQLSVL.

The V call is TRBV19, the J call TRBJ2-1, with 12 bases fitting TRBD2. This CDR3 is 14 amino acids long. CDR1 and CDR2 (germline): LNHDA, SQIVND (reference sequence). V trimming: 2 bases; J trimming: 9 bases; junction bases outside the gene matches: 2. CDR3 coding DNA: TGTGCCAGTAGTATAAAACTAGCGGGAGGTGAGCAGTTCTTC. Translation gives CASSIKLAGGEQFF.

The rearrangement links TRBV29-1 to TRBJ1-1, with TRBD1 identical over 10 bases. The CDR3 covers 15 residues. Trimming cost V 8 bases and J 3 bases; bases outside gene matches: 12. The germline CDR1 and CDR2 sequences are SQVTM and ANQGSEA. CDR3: CSNPGQGIGHTEAFF. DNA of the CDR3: TGCAGCAATCCGGGACAGGGGATTGGGCACACTGAAGCTTTCTTT.

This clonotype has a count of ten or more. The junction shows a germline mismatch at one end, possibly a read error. The chain's CDR3 is CASSLADGTGNSHEQYF. The CDR3 bases are TGTGCCAGCAGCTTAGCGGATGGAACAGGTAACTCCCACGAGCAGTACTTC. The rearrangement joins TRBV7-9 to TRBJ2-7, with D perhaps matching TRBD1 (5 bases). CDR3 size: 17 residues. CDR1 SEHNR and CDR2 FQNEAQ come from the germline V gene (reference sequence).

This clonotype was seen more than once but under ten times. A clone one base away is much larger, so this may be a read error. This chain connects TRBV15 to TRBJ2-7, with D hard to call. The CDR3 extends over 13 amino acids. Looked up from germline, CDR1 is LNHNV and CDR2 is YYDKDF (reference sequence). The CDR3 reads CATSSPGPYERYF. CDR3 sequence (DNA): TGTGCCACCAGCAGTCCGGGCCCCTACGAGCGGTACTTC.

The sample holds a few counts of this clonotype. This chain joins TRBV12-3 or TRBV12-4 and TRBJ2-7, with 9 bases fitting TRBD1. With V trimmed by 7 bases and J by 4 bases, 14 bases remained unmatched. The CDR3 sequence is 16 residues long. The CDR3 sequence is CASTARWTGERYEQYF. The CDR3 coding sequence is TGTGCCAGCACCGCAAGGTGGACAGGGGAACGGTACGAGCAGTACTTC.

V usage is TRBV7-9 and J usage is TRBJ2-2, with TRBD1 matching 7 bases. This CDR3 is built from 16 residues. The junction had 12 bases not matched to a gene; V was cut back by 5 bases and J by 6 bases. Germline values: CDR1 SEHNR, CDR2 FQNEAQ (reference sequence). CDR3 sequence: CASSKTGESYSGELFF. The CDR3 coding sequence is TGTGCCAGCAGCAAAACAGGGGAGTCGTACTCCGGGGAGCTGTTTTTT.

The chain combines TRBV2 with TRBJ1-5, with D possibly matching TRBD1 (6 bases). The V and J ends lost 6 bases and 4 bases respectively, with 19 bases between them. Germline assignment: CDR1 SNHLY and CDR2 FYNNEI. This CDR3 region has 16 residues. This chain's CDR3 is CASSPEGGAYNQPQHF. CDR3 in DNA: TGTGCCAGCAGCCCCGAGGGGGGAGCCTATAATCAGCCCCAGCATTTT.

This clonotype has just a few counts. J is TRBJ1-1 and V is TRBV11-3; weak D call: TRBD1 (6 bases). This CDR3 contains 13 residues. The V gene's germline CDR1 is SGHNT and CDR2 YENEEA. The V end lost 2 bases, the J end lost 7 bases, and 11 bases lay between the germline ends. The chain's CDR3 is CASSLNRVNEAFF. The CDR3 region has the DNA TGTGCCAGCAGCTTAAACAGGGTTAATGAAGCTTTCTTT.

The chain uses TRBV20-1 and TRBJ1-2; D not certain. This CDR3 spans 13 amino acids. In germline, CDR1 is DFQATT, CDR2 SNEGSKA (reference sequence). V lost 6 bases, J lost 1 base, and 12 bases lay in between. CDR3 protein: CSATLGVNYGYTF. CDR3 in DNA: TGCAGTGCCACCTTGGGCGTTAACTATGGCTACACCTTC.

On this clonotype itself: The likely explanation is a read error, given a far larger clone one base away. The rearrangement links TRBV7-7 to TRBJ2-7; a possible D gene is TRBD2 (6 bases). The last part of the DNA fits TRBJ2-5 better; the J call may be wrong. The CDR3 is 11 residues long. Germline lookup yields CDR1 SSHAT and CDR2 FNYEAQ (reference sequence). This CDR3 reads CASGHGETQYF. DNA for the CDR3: TGTGCTAGCGGCCACGGGGAGACCCAGTACTTC.

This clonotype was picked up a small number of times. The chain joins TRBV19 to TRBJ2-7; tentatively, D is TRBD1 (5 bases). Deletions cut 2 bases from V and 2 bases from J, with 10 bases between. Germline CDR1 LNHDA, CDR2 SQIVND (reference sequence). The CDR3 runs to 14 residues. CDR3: CASSIWGSTYEQYF. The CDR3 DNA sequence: TGTGCCAGTAGTATATGGGGCAGTACCTACGAGCAGTACTTC. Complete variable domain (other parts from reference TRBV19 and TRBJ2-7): DGGITQSPKYLFRKEGQNVTLSCEQNLNHDAMYWYRQDPGQGLRLIYYSQIVNDFQKGDIAEGYSVSREKKESFPLTVTSAQKNPTAFYLCASSIWGSTYEQYFGPGTRLTVT.

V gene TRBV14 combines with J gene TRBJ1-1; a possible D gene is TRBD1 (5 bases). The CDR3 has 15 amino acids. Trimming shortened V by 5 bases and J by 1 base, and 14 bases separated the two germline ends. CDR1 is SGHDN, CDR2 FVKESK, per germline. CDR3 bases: TGTGCCAGCAGCGTTGCGGGGGACTCGAACACTGAAGCTTTCTTT. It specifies CASSVAGDSNTEAFF.

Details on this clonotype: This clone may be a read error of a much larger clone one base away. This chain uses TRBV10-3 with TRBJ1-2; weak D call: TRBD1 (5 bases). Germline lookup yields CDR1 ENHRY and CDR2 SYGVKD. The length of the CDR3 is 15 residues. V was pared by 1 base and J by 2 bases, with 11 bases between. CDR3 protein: CAISEFPGRNYGYTF. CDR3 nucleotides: TGTGCCATCAGTGAGTTCCCGGGACGGAACTATGGCTACACCTTC.

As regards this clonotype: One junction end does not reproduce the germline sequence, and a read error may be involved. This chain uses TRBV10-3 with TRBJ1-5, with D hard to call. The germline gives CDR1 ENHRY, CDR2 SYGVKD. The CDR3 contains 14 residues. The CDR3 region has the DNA TGTGCCAGCAGTGAAAGGATGTGGGGTCAGCCCCAGCATTTT. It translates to CASSERMWGQPQHF.

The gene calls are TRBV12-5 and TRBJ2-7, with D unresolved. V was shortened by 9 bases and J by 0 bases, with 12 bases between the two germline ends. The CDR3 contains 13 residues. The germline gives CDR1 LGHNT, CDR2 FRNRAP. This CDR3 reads CASSTGNSYEQYF. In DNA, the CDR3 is TGTGCTAGCTCGACCGGCAACTCCTACGAGCAGTACTTC.

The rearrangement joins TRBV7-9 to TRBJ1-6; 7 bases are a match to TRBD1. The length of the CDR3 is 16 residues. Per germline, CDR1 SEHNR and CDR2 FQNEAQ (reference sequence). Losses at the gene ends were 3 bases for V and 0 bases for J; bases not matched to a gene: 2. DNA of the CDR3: TGTGCCAGCAGCTTCAGACAGGGCTCCTATAATTCACCCCTCCACTTT. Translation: CASSFRQGSYNSPLHF.

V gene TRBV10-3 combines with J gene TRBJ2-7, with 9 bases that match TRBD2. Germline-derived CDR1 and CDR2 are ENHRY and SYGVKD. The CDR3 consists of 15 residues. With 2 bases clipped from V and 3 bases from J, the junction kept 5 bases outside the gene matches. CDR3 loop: CAISEPGLANYEQYF. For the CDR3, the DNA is TGTGCCATCAGTGAGCCGGGACTAGCCAACTACGAGCAGTACTTC.

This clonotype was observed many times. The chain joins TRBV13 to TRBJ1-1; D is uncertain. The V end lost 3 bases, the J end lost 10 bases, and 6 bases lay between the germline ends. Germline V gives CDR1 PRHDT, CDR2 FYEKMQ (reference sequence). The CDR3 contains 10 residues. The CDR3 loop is CASSFDGAFF. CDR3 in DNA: TGTGCCAGCAGCTTCGATGGAGCTTTCTTT.